These 8 T cell receptor beta chains share one sample of origin, sequenced in a study of T cell repertoires in cytomegalovirus infection. Each CDR3 protein gets one entry after TCRdb re-called the reads with MiXCR. The sample has 250,000 to 300,000 distinct CDR3 sequences, less than 9.5% seen once. Sequencing was carried out using PBMCs. The receptors come from a human donor in good health (CMV status not recorded). Some clones in this sample may be carry-over from other donors' samples.

This clonotype has just a few counts. The chain combines TRBV29-1 with TRBJ1-6; TRBD1 might be the D (6 bases). Germline V gene sequence: CDR1 SQVTM, CDR2 ANQGSEA. V gave up 5 bases and J gave up 7 bases, with 15 bases separating them. The CDR3 consists of 14 residues. CDR3 region: CSVTTGPKNSPLHF. CDR3 DNA: TGCAGCGTTACGACAGGCCCGAAGAATTCACCCCTCCACTTT.

This clonotype was observed at least ten times. The chain has TRBV6-1 and TRBJ2-5; D is perhaps TRBD2 (5 bases). V lost 1 base to trimming and J lost 5 bases, with 14 bases between them. Germline assignment: CDR1 MNHNS and CDR2 SASEGT. The CDR3 covers 15 residues. Here the CDR3 reads CASSEVGWERETQYF. CDR3 DNA sequence: TGTGCCAGCAGTGAAGTTGGGTGGGAGCGGGAGACCCAGTACTTC.

In this sample, this clonotype turned up once. The chain combines TRBV5-4 with TRBJ2-2; D gene unclear. CDR1 SGHNT and CDR2 YYREEE come from the germline V gene (reference sequence). The CDR3 runs to 14 residues. The V end lost 4 bases, the J end lost 0 bases, and 7 bases lay between the germline ends. Here the CDR3 DNA reads TGTGCCAGCAGCAAAGGACCGAACACCGGGGAGCTGTTTTTT. Encoded protein: CASSKGPNTGELFF.

V gene TRBV20-1 combines with J gene TRBJ2-1; 13 positions match TRBD2. The CDR3 length is 16 residues. V lost 5 bases and J lost 5; bases outside the gene matches: 9. Germline CDR1 and CDR2: DFQATT and SNEGSKA (reference sequence). The CDR3 DNA follows: TGCAGTGCTGCAGGGACTAGCGGGACAAGGAACAATGAGCAGTTCTTC. This encodes CSAAGTSGTRNNEQFF.

This clonotype was counted ten times or more. V and J are TRBV7-2 and TRBJ2-7; no firm D call. Germline CDR1 is SGHTA and CDR2 is FQGNSA. This CDR3 has 13 amino acids. V was cut by 0 bases and J by 3 bases, with 6 bases left in between. The CDR3 loop reads CASSLAGIYEQYF. In DNA, the CDR3 is TGTGCCAGCAGCTTAGCGGGGATCTACGAGCAGTACTTC.

Ten or more counts support this clonotype. The V call is TRBV28, the J call TRBJ2-3; 9 bases align to TRBD1. CDR3 size: 13 residues. V shed 10 bases and J 5 bases; nucleotides not matched to a gene: 7. CDR1 and CDR2 (germline): MDHEN, SYDVKM. Here the CDR3 DNA reads TGTGCCACCCCGGGACAGGGCCAAGATACGCAGTATTTT. This gives the protein CATPGQGQDTQYF.

There are many counts of this clonotype. The chain carries TRBV12-3 or TRBV12-4 and TRBJ2-3; no clear D gene. This CDR3 has 15 residues. V was shortened by 3 bases and J by 2 bases, with 12 bases between the two germline ends. The CDR3 reads CASSFRLQFTDTQYF. CDR3 bases: TGTGCCAGCAGTTTCCGGCTGCAATTCACAGATACGCAGTATTTT.

This clonotype was recorded at least ten times. The chain uses TRBV7-2 and TRBJ2-7; TRBD2 matches at 11 bases. V trimming: 3 bases; J trimming: 6 bases; junction bases outside the gene matches: 10. Germline CDR1 SGHTA, CDR2 FQGNSA. The CDR3 loop spans 16 amino acids. The CDR3 protein is CASSFSTSGNNPEQYF. The CDR3, as DNA: TGTGCCAGCAGCTTTTCGACTAGCGGGAATAATCCCGAGCAGTACTTC.